These T cell receptor beta chains were read from a single sample in a study of blood T cell repertoires in COVID-19. Here immunoSEQ multiplex PCR was the method, and the copy in TCRdb shows in-frame clones only, minus some. The table has 67,000 or so clones, roughly 77% seen once; the top ten hold roughly 0.83%. The sequencing input was peripheral blood. These receptors originate from a woman aged 70-85 years with acute or convalescent COVID-19. The CDR3 runs from the conserved cysteine through the conserved F or W. Fields, in order: V gene, clone size, CDR3 length, D gene, J gene, CDR3 protein, CDR3 DNA. D genes are given only for firm matches. Size values are once, few and many counts, or a class for expanded clones, and some rows have none.

TRBV2	-	15	-	TRBJ1-2	CASSESGLYYYGYTF	TGTGCCAGCAGTGAGTCGGGGTTGTATTACTATGGCTACACCTTC
TRBV7-8	-	14	-	TRBJ1-6	CASSLVTGNSPLHF	TGTGCCAGCAGCTTAGTTACAGGGAATTCACCCCTCCACTTT
TRBV29-1	once	15	-	TRBJ2-5	CSVVPGAAGLETQYF	TGCAGCGTTGTACCCGGCGCTGCCGGGTTAGAGACCCAGTACTTC
TRBV18	-	17	-	TRBJ1-5	CASSPMEAGVGNQPQHF	TGTGCCAGCTCACCCATGGAGGCAGGGGTAGGCAATCAGCCCCAGCATTTT
TRBV6-5	-	12	-	TRBJ1-5	CASTGGNQPQHF	TGTGCCAGCACAGGGGGCAATCAGCCCCAGCATTTT
TRBV18	-	14	TRBD2	TRBJ2-7	CASSLTSSAYEQYF	TGTGCCAGCTCCCTGACTAGCAGCGCCTACGAGCAGTACTTC
TRBV7-8	-	16	-	TRBJ1-3	CASSQGHLSSGNTIYF	TGTGCCAGCAGCCAGGGGCACCTAAGCTCTGGAAACACCATATATTTT
TRBV19	-	16	TRBD2	TRBJ2-3	CASSIPRAGHTDTQYF	TGTGCCAGTAGTATCCCTCGAGCGGGGCACACAGATACGCAGTATTTT
TRBV12-3/TRBV12-4	-	13	-	TRBJ1-1	CASSLGTPPEAFF	TGTGCCAGCAGTTTAGGGACACCGCCGGAAGCTTTCTTT
TRBV6-1	-	12	-	TRBJ2-5	CASGQIQETQYF	TGTGCCAGCGGGCAGATCCAAGAGACCCAGTACTTC
TRBV7-9	once	14	-	TRBJ1-4	CASSLAIPREKLFF	TGTGCCAGCAGCTTAGCGATCCCCAGGGAAAAACTGTTTTTT
TRBV10-3	-	16	-	TRBJ2-7	CAIRGTGGPADYEQYF	TGTGCCATCAGGGGGACCGGGGGGCCGGCGGATTACGAGCAGTACTTC